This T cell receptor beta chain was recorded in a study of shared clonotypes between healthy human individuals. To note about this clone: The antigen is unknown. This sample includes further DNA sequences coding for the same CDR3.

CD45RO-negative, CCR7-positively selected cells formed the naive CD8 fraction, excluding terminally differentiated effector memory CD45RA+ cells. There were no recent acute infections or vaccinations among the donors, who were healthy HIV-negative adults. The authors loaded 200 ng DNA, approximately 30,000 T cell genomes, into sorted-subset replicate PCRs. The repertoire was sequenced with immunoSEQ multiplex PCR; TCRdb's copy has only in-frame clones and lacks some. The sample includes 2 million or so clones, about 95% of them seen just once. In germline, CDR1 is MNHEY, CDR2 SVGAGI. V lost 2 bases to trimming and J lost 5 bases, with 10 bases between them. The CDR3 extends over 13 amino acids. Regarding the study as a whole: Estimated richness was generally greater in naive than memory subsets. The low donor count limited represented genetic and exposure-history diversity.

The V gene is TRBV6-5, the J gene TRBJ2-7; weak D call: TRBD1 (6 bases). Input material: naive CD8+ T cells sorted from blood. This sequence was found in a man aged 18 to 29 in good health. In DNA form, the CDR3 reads TGTGCCAGCAGTTACGGGGGCCGCGACGAGCAGTACTTC. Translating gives CASSYGGRDEQYF.